This entry is about one T cell receptor (beta chain). V was clipped by 0 bases and J by 2 bases, with 8 bases between them. This CDR3 spans 14 amino acids. CDR1 is LGHNA and CDR2 is YSLEER in the germline V gene. TCRdb's copy holds only in-frame clones and misses some; the assay was immunoSEQ multiplex PCR. The repertoire holds almost 7,500 clones, around 84% seen once, with 16% in the top ten. These data are taken from a study of hypomethylating agent response in myelodysplastic syndrome. About the study: Response meant complete response or hematologic improvement; all other patients were non-responders.

The origin of this receptor is a human donor with myelodysplastic syndrome. The V call is TRBV4-3, the J call TRBJ2-7; perhaps TRBD1 as D (5 bases). The material was bone marrow, obtained before or after starting hypomethylating agent treatment for myelodysplastic syndrome (not recorded which). Here the CDR3 DNA reads TGCGCCAGCAGCCAAGATTTGGGGCCCTACGAGCAGTACTTC. Translating gives CASSQDLGPYEQYF.